The 14 T cell receptor beta chains in this list originate from one sample, sequenced in a study of shared clonotypes between healthy human individuals. The data were produced by immunoSEQ multiplex PCR, yet TCRdb's version contains in-frame clones alone and is incomplete. The data hold millions of clones, with over 85% observed a single time. Sequenced input: naive CD4+ T cells from PBMCs. Subset specified: CD45RA+ positively selected. These TCRs come from a man between 18 and 29 years old in good health. Some clones in this sample may be carry-over from other donors' samples.

The chain links TRBV28 to TRBJ2-1; possible D gene TRBD2, 5 bases. Germline CDR1 and CDR2: MDHEN and SYDVKM. This CDR3 spans 14 amino acids. V lost 2 bases and J lost 7, with 12 bases in between. The CDR3 protein is CASSLIGVSNEQFF. The CDR3 bases are TGTGCCAGCAGTTTAATCGGGGTCTCGAATGAGCAGTTCTTC.

The chain has TRBV7-9 and TRBJ2-1; D perhaps matches TRBD1 (6 bases). The CDR3 extends over 14 amino acids. V lost 3 bases to trimming and J lost 2 bases, with 8 bases between them. The germline gives CDR1 SEHNR, CDR2 FQNEAQ (reference sequence). In DNA, the CDR3 is TGTGCCAGCAGCTTTGGGGACACCTACAATGAGCAGTTCTTC. Protein sequence: CASSFGDTYNEQFF.

Details on this clone: The identical CDR3 is also encoded by other nucleotide sequences in the sample. The chain carries TRBV5-1 and TRBJ2-2; TRBD1 matches at 10 bases. Per the germline V gene, CDR1 is SGHRS and CDR2 is YFSETQ. V shed 0 bases and J 5 bases; nucleotides not matched to a gene: 1. The CDR3 has 15 residues. In DNA, the CDR3 is TGCGCCAGCAGCTTGGGACAGGGGGCAACCGGGGAGCTGTTTTTT. Amino acids: CASSLGQGATGELFF. Full variable domain (outside the CDR3, taken from reference TRBV5-1 and TRBJ2-2): KAGVTQTPRYLIKTRGQQVTLSCSPISGHRSVSWYQQTPGQGLQFLFEYFSETQRNKGNFPGRFSGRQFSNSRSEMNVSTLELGDSALYLCASSLGQGATGELFFGEGSRLTVL.

J is TRBJ2-7 and V is TRBV15; a weak D match, TRBD1 (6 bases). The V gene lost 3 bases and the J gene lost 5 bases, with 11 bases spanning the gap. The CDR3 is 13 amino acids. CDR1 LNHNV and CDR2 YYDKDF come from the germline V gene (reference sequence). CDR3 DNA: TGTGCCACCAGCAGGAAACAGGGCCACGAGCAGTACTTC. The encoded protein is CATSRKQGHEQYF.

The V and J genes are TRBV6-4 and TRBJ2-1, with 14 positions matching TRBD2. V trimming: 6 bases; J trimming: 5 bases; junction bases outside the gene matches: 3. The CDR3 has 15 amino acids. The germline gives CDR1 MRHNA, CDR2 SNTAGT. The DNA for the CDR3 is TGTGCCAGCAGGACTAGCGGGAGGGCCCACAATGAGCAGTTCTTC. It is translated as CASRTSGRAHNEQFF.

The table lists this clone with a count of one. V usage is TRBV12-2 and J usage is TRBJ2-7; no DNA check was done on the table's D call, TRBD2. TRBV12-2 is termed a pseudogene. This CDR3 is 18 amino acids long. The CDR3 loop is CASRSHSRASGSVGEQYF. CDR3 nucleotides: TGTGCAAGTCGCTCCCACTCACGGGCTAGCGGGTCGGTGGGCGAGCAGTACTTC.

J is TRBJ1-4 and V is TRBV6-4; no clear D. In germline, CDR1 is MRHNA, CDR2 SNTAGT. The CDR3 spans 15 residues. The germline V and J ends were trimmed by 6 bases and 7 bases, with 18 bases remaining between them. The CDR3 sequence: CASSGRLQEGEKLFF. CDR3 coding DNA: TGTGCCAGCAGCGGACGGTTGCAAGAGGGTGAAAAACTGTTTTTT.

This chain uses TRBV5-5 with TRBJ2-3; TRBD1 aligns across 10 bases. The CDR3 spans 15 residues. Per germline, CDR1 SGHKS and CDR2 YYEKEE (reference sequence). The V gene end was trimmed by 7 bases and the J gene end by 2 bases; junction bases not matched to a gene: 7. CDR3 in amino acids: CASLSGTGVTDTQYF. The CDR3 DNA reads TGTGCCAGCTTATCCGGGACAGGGGTCACAGATACGCAGTATTTT.

The chain joins TRBV27 to TRBJ2-5; D gene uncertain. CDR1 and CDR2 from the germline V gene are MNHEY and SMNVEV (reference sequence). The CDR3 runs to 13 residues. With 3 bases removed from V and 5 bases from J, the gap between germline ends came to 10 bases. The CDR3, as DNA: TGTGCCAGCAGTTTGAGAGATTTGGAGACCCAGTACTTC. Protein product: CASSLRDLETQYF.

The chain combines TRBV7-2 with TRBJ1-1; D is ambiguous. V was trimmed by 5 bases and J by 0 bases, leaving 7 bases between them. There are 13 residues in the CDR3. Germline V gives CDR1 SGHTA, CDR2 FQGNSA. For the CDR3, the DNA is TGTGCCAGCAGCCCCTATTTGAACACTGAAGCTTTCTTT. Residues: CASSPYLNTEAFF.

V is TRBV11-2 and J is TRBJ1-2; 7 positions agree with TRBD1. Germline assignment: CDR1 SGHAT and CDR2 FQNNGV. The CDR3 runs 15 residues. With 5 bases clipped from V and 7 bases from J, the junction kept 13 bases outside the gene matches. This chain's CDR3 is CASSLARGGWGGYTF. As DNA, the CDR3 is TGTGCCAGCAGCCTTGCGCGAGGGGGCTGGGGTGGCTACACCTTC.

This rearrangement joins TRBV10-2 to TRBJ2-7; the match to TRBD1 covers 7 bases. The length of the CDR3 is 16 residues. The junction had 10 bases not matched to a gene; V was cut back by 3 bases and J by 2 bases. CDR1 and CDR2 (germline): WSHSY, SAAADI. The CDR3 sequence: CASSDKNRGRPYEQYF. The CDR3 DNA follows: TGCGCCAGCAGTGATAAAAACAGGGGCAGACCCTACGAGCAGTACTTC.

The chain has TRBV11-3 and TRBJ2-3, with 9 bases fitting TRBD1. V gave up 5 bases and J gave up 2 bases; unmatched junction bases: 5. The length of the CDR3 is 15 residues. In germline, CDR1 is SGHNT, CDR2 YENEEA. The CDR3 DNA reads as TGTGCCAGCAGCCCGGGACAGGGTAACACAGATACGCAGTATTTT. Amino acid sequence: CASSPGQGNTDTQYF.

V and J are TRBV18 and TRBJ2-7; 7 nucleotides align to TRBD2. Germline V CDR1 and CDR2: KGHSH, LQKENI. V dropped 0 bases and J dropped 6; count of bases not matched to a gene: 8. The CDR3 sequence is 15 residues long. CDR3 DNA sequence: TGTGCCAGCTCACCACCGACGGGAGGACCCCTCGAGCAGTACTTC. This encodes CASSPPTGGPLEQYF.